This TCR beta chain emerged from a study of TIL therapy for anti-PD-1-resistant metastatic lung cancer. Study-wide context: Most patients had lung adenocarcinoma; several tumors were EGFR-mutant, two ALK-rearranged; half smoked currently or formerly.

The length of the CDR3 is 15 residues. J gave up 3 bases and V 4 bases, and 8 bases lay outside the gene matches. Germline V gene data show CDR1 as SGHDT and CDR2 as YYEEEE. Time point in this sample: pre-treatment sample, taken before nivolumab and TIL therapy. The libraries were made with immunoSEQ v3. Each library reached about 2 million read pairs, or roughly 5-6.5 million at deep level. Using immunoSEQ multiplex PCR, the repertoire was profiled, and TCRdb retains in-frame clones only, with some absent. The sample has about 47,000 clones, 65% to 90% seen once. Sequenced here: blood, sampled at baseline. The clonotype was recovered from a person aged 30 to 80 with non-small cell lung cancer. This chain links TRBV5-6 with TRBJ2-7, with 9 bases fitting TRBD1. CDR3 nucleotides: TGTGCCAGCAGCAATACGGGACAGGGCCTCTACGAGCAGTACTTC. Its protein product is CASSNTGQGLYEQYF. Looking up the rest from reference TRBV5-6 and TRBJ2-7 gives the full variable domain: DAGVTQSPTHLIKTRGQQVTLRCSPKSGHDTVSWYQQALGQGPQFIFQYYEEEERQRGNFPDRFSGHQFPNYSSELNVNALLLGDSALYLCASSNTGQGLYEQYFGPGTRLTVT.